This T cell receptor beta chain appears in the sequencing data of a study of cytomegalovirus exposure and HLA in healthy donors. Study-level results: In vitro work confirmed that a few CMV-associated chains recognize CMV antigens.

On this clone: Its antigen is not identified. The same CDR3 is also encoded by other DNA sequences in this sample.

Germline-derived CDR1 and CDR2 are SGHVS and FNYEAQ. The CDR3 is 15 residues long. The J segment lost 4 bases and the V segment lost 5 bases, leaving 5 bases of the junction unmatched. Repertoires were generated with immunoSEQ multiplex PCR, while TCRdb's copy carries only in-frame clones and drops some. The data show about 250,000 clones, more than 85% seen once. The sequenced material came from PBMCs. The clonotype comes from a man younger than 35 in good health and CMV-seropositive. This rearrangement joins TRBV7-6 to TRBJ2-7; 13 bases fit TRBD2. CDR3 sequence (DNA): TGTGCCAGCAGCCCACGGACTAGCGGGAGTTACGAGCAGTACTTC. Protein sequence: CASSPRTSGSYEQYF.